This T cell receptor beta chain derives from a study of T cell responses to AZD1222 COVID-19 vaccine listed by TCRdb under 2021. Describing the broader study: TCR sequencing was performed for roughly 250 trial participants, of whom approximately 200 were given two doses of AZD1222 and around 26 were given two doses of MenACWY control vaccine. Trial participants were enrolled into age subgroups of 18-55, 56-69 and 70-plus years, which contained approximately 150, 30 and 60 TCR-sequenced participants, respectively. The research as a whole found: The 56-69-year group was small, and its depth increase did not reach significance, likely because of low power. Conclusions about previously exposed vaccinees are limited, since just 6 or 7 AZD1222 recipients were seropositive for SARS-CoV-2 at baseline. Vaccine-associated CD4 TCRs spanned the whole spike protein, with dominant responses in regions 160-218 and 743-854. Reportedly, almost half of the unique spike-specific TCRs recognized epitopes lying outside the regions that are mutated in the B.1.351 and B.1.1.7 variants. Participants were mostly white British, with more females than males. The authors suggested clonal diversity may have been underestimated. Because no samples from the day 14 peak response were available, repertoires could be characterized only after the peak T cell response. Spike-specific TCR breadth and depth rose significantly after two AZD1222 doses compared with day 0 and with MenACWY recipients.

The CDR3 regions of human TCRbeta chains were subjected to immunosequencing. Concerning the study's data processing: TCRs in the repertoires were matched against a reference library of SARS-CoV-2-specific TCRs that had been generated with the MIRA antigen-specificity platform. Breadth meant the fraction of unique TCRs that were SARS-CoV-2-associated, whereas depth meant the fraction of total T cells that were SARS-CoV-2-associated. Using the MIRA data, each spike-specific TCR was mapped to the spike region that the TCR reacts to and placed in a CD4 or CD8 class. Log10-transformed breadth and depth values were compared by one-way ANOVA with Sidak's multiple comparisons tests. TCRdb took over this immuneACCESS table, retaining in-frame rearrangements with V and J assigned. Such tables are incomplete; in checked studies, under half of the missing clones stem from an unresolved V gene, and the remainder is unexplained. V and J calls plus clone size are reproduced from that table; the DNA served to infer D and trimming. The sample records 85,000 to 90,000 clones, approximately 88% of which are singletons. Roughly 5.1% of the sample is held by the ten biggest clonotypes.

Comments on this clone: This clone's antigen is unknown. The sample holds no much larger clone one base away, and base qualities are not on file.

The germline V gene encodes CDR1 MNHEY and CDR2 SVGAGI. The germline ends are 16 bases apart after V is trimmed by 6 bases and J by 7 bases. Including cysteine and phenylalanine, the CDR3 has 15 amino acids. CDR3 DNA only is kept here, 45 bases in frame from base 1. Taken with the paper, the label for time point translates to: about 28 days (+/-7) after the second vaccine dose. AZD1222 recipients given second doses at about 4 weeks or at about 12 weeks were pooled, since spike-specific TCR depth and breadth were not found to differ between the two schedules. Samples from vaccinated people were obtained from the UK trials COV001 and COV002, which included a single-blind randomized controlled phase 2/3 trial of AZD1222 (ChAdOx1 nCoV-19) in healthy adults. For TCRbeta chain sequencing, PBMC samples were collected from trial participants at day 0 and at day 28 after the second dose.

The receptor comes from an adult who received the AZD1222 COVID-19 vaccine. The rearrangement combines TRBV6-5 with TRBJ1-6; the D region possibly corresponds to TRBD1 (6 bases align). Sequences were derived from peripheral blood, sampled 28 days after the second AZD1222 dose. The CDR3 corresponds to CASRSQGIGNSPLHF. The nucleotide sequence is TGTGCCAGCAGATCTCAGGGGATTGGGAATTCACCCCTCCACTTT.